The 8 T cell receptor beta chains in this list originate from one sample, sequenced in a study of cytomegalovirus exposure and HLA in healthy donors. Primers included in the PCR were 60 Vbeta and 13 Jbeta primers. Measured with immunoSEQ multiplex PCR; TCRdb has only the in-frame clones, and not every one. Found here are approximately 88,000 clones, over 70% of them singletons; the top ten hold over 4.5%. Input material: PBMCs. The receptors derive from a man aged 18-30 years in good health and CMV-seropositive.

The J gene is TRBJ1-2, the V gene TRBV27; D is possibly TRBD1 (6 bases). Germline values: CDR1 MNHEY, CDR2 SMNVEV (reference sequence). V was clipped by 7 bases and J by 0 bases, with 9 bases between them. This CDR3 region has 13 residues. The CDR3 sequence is CASKDRTNYGYTF. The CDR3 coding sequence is TGTGCCAGCAAGGACAGAACTAACTATGGCTACACCTTC.

CDR3 sequence: CASSSGGTEAFF. In nucleotides, the CDR3 is TGTGCCAGCAGCTCCGGTGGCACTGAAGCTTTCTTT. V and J are TRBV5-4 and TRBJ1-1, with D unresolved. This CDR3 comprises 12 residues. Deletions cut 3 bases from V and 4 bases from J, with 7 bases between. The germline gives CDR1 SGHNT, CDR2 YYREEE (reference sequence). The full variable domain, in which reference TRBV5-4 and TRBJ1-1 provide the parts outside the CDR3, is ETGVTQSPTHLIKTRGQQVTLRCSSQSGHNTVSWYQQALGQGPQFIFQYYREEENGRGNFPPRFSGLQFPNYSSELNVNALELDDSALYLCASSSGGTEAFFGQGTRLTVV.

CDR3 region: CASSGAGYTYEQYF. In nucleotides, the CDR3 is TGTGCCAGCAGTGGTGCAGGGTATACCTACGAGCAGTACTTC. The chain couples TRBV6-1 to TRBJ2-7; possible D gene TRBD1, 5 bases. The CDR3 totals 14 residues. Germline assignment: CDR1 MNHNS and CDR2 SASEGT. Trimming pared 4 bases from V and 2 bases from J, leaving 12 bases between.

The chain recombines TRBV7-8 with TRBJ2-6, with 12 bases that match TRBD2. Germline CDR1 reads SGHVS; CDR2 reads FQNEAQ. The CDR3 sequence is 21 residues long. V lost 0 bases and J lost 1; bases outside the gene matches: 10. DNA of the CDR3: TGTGCCAGCAGCTTAGCGCTAGGACTAGCGGGAAGGAGATCTGGGGCCAACGTCCTGACTTTC. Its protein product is CASSLALGLAGRRSGANVLTF.

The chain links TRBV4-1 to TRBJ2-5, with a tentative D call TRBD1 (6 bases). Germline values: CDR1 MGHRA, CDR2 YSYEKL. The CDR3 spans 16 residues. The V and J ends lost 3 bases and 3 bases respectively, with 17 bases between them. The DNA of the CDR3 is TGCGCCAGCAGCCACGACAGATTGTCAGGGGAAGAGACCCAGTACTTC. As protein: CASSHDRLSGEETQYF.

DNA of the CDR3: TGTGCCAGTTGTAAGACTAGCCGTTACTCCTACGAGCAGTACTTC. As protein: CASCKTSRYSYEQYF. The chain uses TRBV28 and TRBJ2-7; 7 bases align to TRBD2. The junction had 11 bases not matched to a gene; V was cut back by 9 bases and J by 0 bases. Per germline, CDR1 MDHEN and CDR2 SYDVKM. The CDR3 is 15 amino acids.

As DNA, the CDR3 is TGTGCCAGCAGCCAACGGGAGTTCCAAGAGACCCAGTACTTC. As protein: CASSQREFQETQYF. This sequence joins TRBV7-9 and TRBJ2-5; D is possibly TRBD2 (6 bases). The CDR3 contains 14 residues. The V gene's germline CDR1 is SEHNR and CDR2 FQNEAQ (reference sequence). V gave up 5 bases and J gave up 1 base, with 11 bases separating them.

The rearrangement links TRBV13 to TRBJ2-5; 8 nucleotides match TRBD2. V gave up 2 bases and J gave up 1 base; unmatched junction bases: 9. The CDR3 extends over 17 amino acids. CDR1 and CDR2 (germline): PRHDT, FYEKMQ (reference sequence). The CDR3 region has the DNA TGTGCCAGCAGCTTAAGGACCAGCGGGAGCCTCCAAGAGACCCAGTACTTC. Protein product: CASSLRTSGSLQETQYF. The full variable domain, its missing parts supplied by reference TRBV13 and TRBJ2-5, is AAGVIQSPRHLIKEKRETATLKCYPIPRHDTVYWYQQGPGQDPQFLISFYEKMQSDKGSIPDRFSAQQFSDYHSELNMSSLELGDSALYFCASSLRTSGSLQETQYFGPGTRLLVL.